The 7 T cell receptor beta chains reported below all come from one sample, sequenced in a study of Graves' ophthalmopathy and Graves' hyperthyroidism. RNA transcripts yielded amplified TCR beta CDR3 regions. The workflow started with a first-round RT-PCR run with HTBI primers and then moved on to a second-round multiplex PCR. TCRdb called the multiplex PCR reads again in MiXCR, with one record for every CDR3 protein. The sample includes nearly 400,000 distinct CDR3 sequences, 15% to 20% seen only once; the top ten take roughly 1.6%. The sample consisted of peripheral blood. These receptors were obtained from a woman in her late teens or twenties with Graves' ophthalmopathy.

Details on this clonotype: At one boundary the junction diverges from the germline segment, which might be a read error. The chain is built from TRBV5-8 and TRBJ1-6, with a possible D match to TRBD1 (6 bases). From germline, CDR1 is SGHTS and CDR2 YDEGEE. CDR3 length: 15 residues. For the CDR3, the DNA is TGTGCCAGCAGCTTTAGGGGGGCAGAGTACCCACCCCTCAACTTT. Its translation is CASSFRGAEYPPLNF.

The sample holds many counts of this clonotype. The rearrangement joins TRBV18 to TRBJ1-1; D gene ambiguous. The CDR3 runs 14 residues. Trimming cost V 0 bases and J 5 bases, with 10 bases left between them. Germline V CDR1 and CDR2: KGHSH, LQKENI. The CDR3 DNA reads as TGTGCCAGCTCACCACCGTTACAGAGAACTGAAGCTTTCTTT. Amino acids: CASSPPLQRTEAFF.

Worth noting for this clonotype: A read error may explain this, as a much larger clone is one base away. The chain is built from TRBV27 and TRBJ2-5, with 10 positions matching TRBD1. The CDR3 consists of 17 residues. CDR1 is MNHEY and CDR2 is SMNVEV in the germline V gene (reference sequence). Here the CDR3 DNA reads TGTGCCAGCAGTTCTGGGGACAGGGGCCTAAACAAAGATACCCAGTACTTC. Protein sequence: CASSSGDRGLNKDTQYF.

This clonotype was detected many times. The chain carries TRBV7-2 and TRBJ2-7; 8 positions agree with TRBD1. Germline values: CDR1 SGHTA, CDR2 FQGNSA. CDR3 size: 17 residues. The V gene end was trimmed by 1 base and the J gene end by 0 bases; junction bases not matched to a gene: 8. The CDR3 nucleotides read TGTGCCAGCAGCTTAGTAGCAGGGGGCCCTAACTCCTACGAGCAGTACTTC. This sequence encodes CASSLVAGGPNSYEQYF.

Ten or more counts support this clonotype. The J gene is TRBJ2-2, the V gene TRBV12-3 or TRBV12-4, with D tentatively TRBD1 or TRBD2 (5 bases each). The CDR3 spans 13 residues. The V end lost 7 bases, the J end lost 6 bases, and 12 bases lay between the germline ends. The CDR3 DNA sequence: TGTGCCAGCATGATAGGGACCGCCGGGGAGCTGTTTTTT. It is translated as CASMIGTAGELFF.

This clonotype was seen repeatedly, ten times or more. The chain uses TRBV29-1 and TRBJ2-7; D may match TRBD1 or TRBD2 (5 bases each). The V end lost 6 bases, the J end lost 3 bases, and 12 bases lay between the germline ends. The V gene's germline CDR1 is SQVTM and CDR2 ANQGSEA. CDR3 length equals 12 residues. CDR3 region: CSVGVGIYEQYF. CDR3 DNA: TGCAGCGTGGGGGTCGGCATCTACGAGCAGTACTTC.

The sample holds many counts of this clonotype. This chain links TRBV7-2 with TRBJ2-3; 11 nucleotides match TRBD2. Germline V gene lookup returns CDR1 SGHTA and CDR2 FQGNSA. The CDR3 is made up of 15 amino acids. J was trimmed by 4 bases and V by 5 bases; bases with no gene match: 5. CDR3 region: CASSASGRTPDTQYF. The CDR3 DNA follows: TGTGCCAGCAGCGCTAGCGGGAGGACCCCAGATACGCAGTATTTT.